The 32 T cell receptor beta chains below come from one sample, sequenced in a study of control samples from healthy donors and cancer patients. Method: immunoSEQ multiplex PCR; TCRdb's copy keeps in-frame clones and lacks some. The sample contains tens of thousands of clones, roughly 90% of which appear only once. Sequencing was done on a sample of PBMCs. The receptors shown here come from a man in his fifties with head and neck cancer.

The rearrangement links TRBV29-1 to TRBJ1-5; 9 bases map to TRBD1. The CDR3 loop spans 15 amino acids. The germline gives CDR1 SQVTM, CDR2 ANQGSEA. The J segment lost 3 bases and the V segment lost 6 bases, leaving 9 bases of the junction unmatched. The DNA of the CDR3 is TGCAGCGTAGCCGGGACAGGGTATTCCAATCAGCCCCAGCATTTT. Protein sequence: CSVAGTGYSNQPQHF.

CDR3 amino acids: CASSLGGGDGEQYF. The DNA for the CDR3 is TGTGCCAGCAGCCTAGGGGGAGGGGATGGCGAGCAGTACTTC. V is TRBV27 and J is TRBJ2-7; a possible D gene is TRBD2 (7 bases). Germline V lookup: CDR1 MNHEY, CDR2 SMNVEV (reference sequence). Trimming stripped 6 bases from V and 6 bases from J, with 18 bases between. The CDR3 runs to 14 residues.

The chain combines TRBV9 with TRBJ1-2; D ambiguous. Germline V gene sequence: CDR1 SGDLS, CDR2 YYNGEE. Trimming stripped 3 bases from V and 0 bases from J, with 9 bases between. The CDR3 is 14 amino acids. The CDR3 region is CASSATLANYGYTF. CDR3 nucleotides: TGTGCCAGCAGCGCGACGCTTGCTAACTATGGCTACACCTTC.

CDR3 region: CASSSQTRSHDTQYF. DNA for the CDR3: TGTGCCAGCAGCTCCCAGACTAGGAGCCACGATACGCAGTATTTT. J is TRBJ2-3 and V is TRBV7-3; tentatively, D is TRBD2 (6 bases). Germline assignment: CDR1 SGHTA and CDR2 FQGTGA. Trimming took 4 bases from V and 6 from J, leaving 17 bases between them. The CDR3 length is 15 residues.

This chain joins TRBV19 and TRBJ2-5, with 7 bases aligning to TRBD2. Germline-derived CDR1 and CDR2 are LNHDA and SQIVND (reference sequence). V dropped 6 bases and J dropped 1; count of bases not matched to a gene: 2. The CDR3 contains 13 residues. The CDR3 DNA sequence: TGTGCCAGTAGATCTAGCGGCCAAGAGACCCAGTACTTC. Encoded protein: CASRSSGQETQYF.

This chain uses TRBV7-3 with TRBJ2-3; D possibly corresponds to TRBD2 (6 bases). There are 13 residues in the CDR3. Trimming stripped 6 bases from V and 5 bases from J, with 12 bases between. Per the germline V gene, CDR1 is SGHTA and CDR2 is FQGTGA. The CDR3 nucleotides are TGTGCCAGCAGTGGGAGGCGAGGAGATACGCAGTATTTT. Its protein product is CASSGRRGDTQYF.

CDR3 amino acids: CASSRGTGEKFRHSPLHF. In DNA, the CDR3 is TGTGCCAGTAGTCGGGGGACAGGGGAAAAGTTTAGACATTCACCCCTCCACTTT. This chain links TRBV19 with TRBJ1-6, with 10 bases that match TRBD1. The CDR3 runs to 18 residues. CDR1 is LNHDA and CDR2 is SQIVND in the germline V gene (reference sequence). V lost 5 bases to trimming and J lost 8 bases; unmatched junction nucleotides: 15.

As to this clone: The same CDR3 can be traced to other DNA sequences in this sample. This chain connects TRBV30 to TRBJ2-5; 8 bases map to TRBD2. V was pared by 0 bases and J by 5 bases, with 5 bases of the junction left unmatched. The V gene's germline CDR1 is GTSNPN and CDR2 SVGIG (reference sequence). CDR3 length equals 14 residues. The CDR3 reads CAWSVQAGGETQYF. CDR3 bases: TGTGCCTGGAGTGTACAGGCGGGGGGTGAGACCCAGTACTTC.

V gene TRBV19 combines with J gene TRBJ2-2; perhaps D is TRBD1 or TRBD2 (5 bases each). Germline V CDR1 and CDR2: LNHDA, SQIVND (reference sequence). This CDR3 has 14 amino acids. V gave up 4 bases and J gave up 8 bases, with 14 bases separating them. CDR3 protein: CASSTRRGEGELFF. CDR3 DNA: TGTGCCAGTAGTACCCGCAGAGGGGAAGGGGAGCTGTTTTTT.

The chain recombines TRBV27 with TRBJ2-7, with D perhaps matching TRBD1 (6 bases). V lost 6 bases and J 6 bases, leaving 15 bases between the germline ends. Germline loops: CDR1 MNHEY, CDR2 SMNVEV (reference sequence). The CDR3 has 13 residues. CDR3 nucleotides: TGTGCCAGCAGGATCCGCGCAGGGGTCGAGCAGTACTTC. This encodes CASRIRAGVEQYF.

This clone was recorded once. The gene calls are TRBV3-1 (or the pseudogene TRBV3-2) and TRBJ2-7; unclear D gene. Germline assignment: CDR1 LGHDT and CDR2 YNNKEL (reference sequence). Trimming took 1 base from V and 5 from J, leaving 3 bases between them. The CDR3 contains 11 residues. The CDR3 loop is CASSQVHEQYF. In DNA form, the CDR3 reads TGTGCCAGCAGCCAAGTCCACGAGCAGTACTTC.

This clone was seen only once. This chain links TRBV4-1 with TRBJ2-3; D is perhaps TRBD2 (6 bases). Germline CDR1 MGHRA, CDR2 YSYEKL. V was clipped by 4 bases and J by 0 bases, with 11 bases between them. The CDR3 is 15 residues long. For the CDR3, the DNA is TGCGCCAGCAGCCGCGGAGCGGGTAGCACAGATACGCAGTATTTT. It yields the protein CASSRGAGSTDTQYF.

This clone turned up a few times. This chain connects TRBV7-3 to TRBJ2-7; possibly TRBD1 or TRBD2 for D (5 bases each). Trimming took 3 bases from V and 3 from J, leaving 9 bases between them. Per germline, CDR1 SGHTA and CDR2 FQGTGA. The CDR3 contains 13 residues. The CDR3 DNA is TGTGCCAGCAGCTTGGGACCCCACTACGAGCAGTACTTC. This gives the protein CASSLGPHYEQYF.

This clone was observed a handful of times. The chain links TRBV29-1 to TRBJ2-5; D might be TRBD1 (5 bases). CDR1 and CDR2 from the germline V gene are SQVTM and ANQGSEA. The CDR3 sequence is 12 residues long. V was shortened by 6 bases and J by 4 bases, with 12 bases between the two germline ends. The DNA for the CDR3 is TGCAGCGTCCGGCGACAGACAGAGACCCAGTACTTC. This sequence encodes CSVRRQTETQYF.

V and J are TRBV10-2 and TRBJ1-1; TRBD1 might be the D (6 bases). V was shortened by 7 bases and J by 1 base, with 13 bases between the two germline ends. This CDR3 has 14 amino acids. Looked up from germline, CDR1 is WSHSY and CDR2 is SAAADI. CDR3 nucleotides: TGCGCCAGCACCAACAGGGCCCAGAACACTGAAGCTTTCTTT. Residues: CASTNRAQNTEAFF.

This CDR3 is CASITKNTDTQYF. The CDR3 DNA reads as TGTGCCAGCATCACCAAAAACACAGATACGCAGTATTTT. The rearrangement uses TRBV28 and TRBJ2-3; the D is unclear. V gave up 7 bases and J gave up 2 bases, with 10 bases separating them. The CDR3 contains 13 residues. Germline V gene lookup returns CDR1 MDHEN and CDR2 SYDVKM.

This chain links TRBV25-1 with TRBJ1-2, with D perhaps TRBD1 (5 bases). With 1 base removed from V and 8 bases from J, the gap between germline ends came to 17 bases. Germline assignment: CDR1 MGHDK and CDR2 SYGVNS. This CDR3 has 15 amino acids. Written as DNA, the CDR3 is TGTGCCAGCAGTGAATCAGGGCAGGGTAGGGTGGGCTACACCTTC. Protein: CASSESGQGRVGYTF.

The CDR3 sequence is CASSVRGVPSYNEQFF. The CDR3 region has the DNA TGCGCCAGCAGCGTCCGAGGGGTACCCTCCTACAATGAGCAGTTCTTC. The chain has TRBV4-3 and TRBJ2-1; D is tentatively TRBD1 or TRBD2 (5 bases each). Germline V gene sequence: CDR1 LGHNA, CDR2 YSLEER. Trimming left V 5 bases short and J 0 bases short, with 14 bases between. The CDR3 extends over 16 amino acids.

The chain joins TRBV18 to TRBJ1-5; D perhaps matches TRBD1 (6 bases). The CDR3 consists of 15 residues. Germline CDR1 and CDR2: KGHSH and LQKENI. V was cut by 0 bases and J by 7 bases, with 13 bases left in between. The chain's CDR3 is CASSPPPGEGQPQHF. Written as DNA, the CDR3 is TGTGCCAGCTCACCACCGCCAGGGGAGGGGCAGCCCCAGCATTTT.

This clone was seen once. One end of the junction is discordant with germline, which a read error may explain. The gene calls are TRBV19 and TRBJ2-5; 7 bases agree with TRBD1. This CDR3 has 16 amino acids. The germline V gene encodes CDR1 LNHDA and CDR2 SQIVND (reference sequence). Here the CDR3 DNA reads TGTGCCAGTAGCATAGCTGTCGTCCGGTCGCAGGGGGCCCAGTACTTC. Protein: CASSIAVVRSQGAQYF.

This chain links TRBV12-5 with TRBJ2-2; D not resolved. V was shortened by 4 bases and J by 7 bases, with 10 bases between the two germline ends. Germline lookup yields CDR1 LGHNT and CDR2 FRNRAP. This CDR3 is built from 13 residues. As DNA, the CDR3 is TGTGCTAGTGGTTCCTCTGGGTTCGGGGAGCTGTTTTTT. It encodes CASGSSGFGELFF.

The gene calls are TRBV5-1 and TRBJ2-2, with D possibly being TRBD2 (5 bases). Trimming shortened V by 7 bases and J by 9 bases, and 22 bases separated the two germline ends. This CDR3 spans 15 amino acids. Germline CDR1 and CDR2: SGHRS and YFSETQ. CDR3 in DNA: TGCGCCAGCCGACTCACTAGAGTGTTTGTCCGGGAGCTGTTTTTT. Translating it yields CASRLTRVFVRELFF.

This clone showed up just a few times. V is TRBV2 and J is TRBJ1-4, with 7 nucleotides matching TRBD1. This CDR3 is built from 20 residues. The V gene end was trimmed by 1 base and the J gene end by 6 bases; junction bases not matched to a gene: 20. The V gene's germline CDR1 is SNHLY and CDR2 FYNNEI. The chain's CDR3 is CASSEVIFVDRRSIDEKLFF. The CDR3 DNA reads TGTGCCAGCAGTGAAGTCATTTTTGTGGACAGGAGGAGTATAGATGAAAAACTGTTTTTT.

V is TRBV30 and J is TRBJ1-4, with D perhaps TRBD1 (5 bases). The germline V gene has CDR1 GTSNPN and CDR2 SVGIG (reference sequence). The CDR3 covers 13 residues. V lost 1 base and J 8 bases, leaving 11 bases between the germline ends. The DNA of the CDR3 is TGTGCCTGGAGTGGCAGGGCCGGGGAAAAACTGTTTTTT. Its protein is CAWSGRAGEKLFF.

J is TRBJ2-7 and V is TRBV27; D unresolved. Germline-derived CDR1 and CDR2 are MNHEY and SMNVEV (reference sequence). V lost 3 bases and J lost 1, with 7 bases in between. CDR3 length: 13 amino acids. The CDR3 region has the DNA TGTGCCAGCAGTTTTTACAAATCCTACGAGCAGTACTTC. This encodes CASSFYKSYEQYF.

The chain recombines TRBV5-1 with TRBJ2-7; TRBD1 is a possible D gene (6 bases). Germline loops: CDR1 SGHRS, CDR2 YFSETQ. Deletions cut 4 bases from V and 7 bases from J, with 12 bases between. The CDR3 loop spans 12 amino acids. CDR3 bases: TGCGCCAGCAGCAGACAGGACGGGGAGCAGTACTTC. Its protein is CASSRQDGEQYF. Full variable domain (remainder filled in from reference TRBV5-1 and TRBJ2-7): KAGVTQTPRYLIKTRGQQVTLSCSPISGHRSVSWYQQTPGQGLQFLFEYFSETQRNKGNFPGRFSGRQFSNSRSEMNVSTLELGDSALYLCASSRQDGEQYFGPGTRLTVT.

The chain links TRBV7-3 to TRBJ2-1, with 10 bases that match TRBD2. J was trimmed by 5 bases and V by 1 base; bases with no gene match: 8. From germline, CDR1 is SGHTA and CDR2 FQGTGA. This CDR3 is 17 amino acids long. The CDR3 spells CASSLRRSGGPHNEQFF. CDR3 in DNA: TGTGCCAGCAGCTTAAGGCGTAGCGGGGGGCCCCACAATGAGCAGTTCTTC.

A single count supports this clone. The genes are TRBV5-1 and TRBJ2-5; D tentatively reads TRBD1 or TRBD2 (6 bases each). Trimming shortened V by 5 bases and J by 5 bases, and 7 bases separated the two germline ends. The CDR3 loop spans 11 amino acids. The V gene's germline CDR1 is SGHRS and CDR2 YFSETQ. CDR3 sequence: CASRGGETQYF. The CDR3 bases are TGCGCCAGCAGAGGGGGGGAGACCCAGTACTTC.

The chain uses TRBV9 and TRBJ2-5; TRBD2 matches 10 bases. With 0 bases clipped from V and 1 base from J, the junction kept 3 bases outside the gene matches. Germline CDR1 and CDR2: SGDLS and YYNGEE. The CDR3 has 16 amino acids. CDR3 region: CASSVGLAGVQETQYF. In DNA form, the CDR3 reads TGTGCCAGCAGCGTAGGTCTAGCGGGGGTCCAAGAGACCCAGTACTTC.

The CDR3: CASSQVLSVISYEQYF. The CDR3 DNA reads TGCGCCAGCAGCCAAGTCCTTAGCGTAATCTCCTACGAGCAGTACTTC. This chain connects TRBV4-1 to TRBJ2-7; D is possibly TRBD2 (5 bases). The germline V gene has CDR1 MGHRA and CDR2 YSYEKL. CDR3 length: 16 amino acids. V lost 1 base and J 0 bases, leaving 13 bases between the germline ends.

The chain uses TRBV19 and TRBJ1-2; TRBD1 is a possible D gene (6 bases). Trimming shortened V by 5 bases and J by 2 bases, and 12 bases separated the two germline ends. CDR1 is LNHDA and CDR2 is SQIVND in the germline V gene (reference sequence). This CDR3 has 14 amino acids. The CDR3 spells CASSPTGPNYGYTF. DNA for the CDR3: TGTGCCAGTAGTCCCACAGGGCCAAACTATGGCTACACCTTC.

This clone has only a few counts. The V and J genes are TRBV6-5 and TRBJ1-2; tentatively, D is TRBD1 (5 bases). Trimming left V 5 bases short and J 7 bases short, with 17 bases between. Germline V gives CDR1 MNHEY, CDR2 SVGAGI. The CDR3 is made up of 14 amino acids. The CDR3 spells CASSQTGTGRGYTF. In nucleotides, the CDR3 is TGTGCCAGCAGTCAAACCGGGACCGGCCGTGGCTACACCTTC.